This T cell receptor (beta chain) originates from a study of response to subunit inactivated influenza vaccine. This clonotype was found many times. Its antigen is unknown. This CDR3 comprises 12 residues. The V gene lost 3 bases and the J gene lost 5 bases, with 5 bases spanning the gap. Study results and caveats: After each seasonal influenza vaccination, few new T cells are recruited, the authors suggested.

TCRdb independently ran MiXCR on the RT-PCR reads; one entry per CDR3 protein. The data show almost 600,000 distinct CDR3 sequences, approximately 15% seen once. This receptor was obtained from a man between 50 and 59 years old who received an inactivated influenza vaccine. This chain links TRBV12-3 or TRBV12-4 with TRBJ2-1; D is unclear. The sequencing used PBMCs from blood, collected approximately 13 days after vaccination. Written as DNA, the CDR3 is TGTGCCAGCAGTTTGTTGGACAATGAGCAGTTCTTC. It codes for CASSLLDNEQFF.